The source of this TCR beta chain is a study of blood T cells in healthy people across ages. The V gene's germline CDR1 is DFQATT and CDR2 SNEGSKA (reference sequence). V shed 3 bases and J 2 bases; nucleotides not matched to a gene: 3. The CDR3 has 14 residues. Peripheral blood samples of roughly 10 milliliters were drawn from each donor. Isolating PBMCs gave at least 6.5 million of these cells per sample. A second PCR of about 6 to 11 cycles used a sample-barcoded 5' primer and a J-beta primer mix. TCRdb used MiXCR to reprocess the 5' RACE reads, holding one entry per CDR3 protein. The profile shows some 1 million distinct CDR3 sequences, less than 50% of them singletons.

The material sequenced was blood. This receptor was obtained from an older woman in good health. This chain joins TRBV20-1 and TRBJ1-3; TRBD1 matches 8 bases. CDR3: CSASDRGAGNTIYF. The DNA of the CDR3 is TGCAGTGCTAGTGACAGGGGCGCTGGAAACACCATATATTTT.